A single sample gave rise to the 29 T cell receptor beta chains below, sequenced in a study of regulatory T cells in long-lasting Graves disease. With iRepertoire HTBI primers and Arm-PCR of CDR3 regions, TCR beta libraries were built. One entry per CDR3 protein results from TCRdb running MiXCR on the multiplex PCR reads. The sample carries fewer than 550,000 distinct CDR3 sequences, about a sixth recorded once. Sample time point: newly diagnosed GD, antithyroid drugs for less than 3 months. PBMC-derived RNA was used for the TCR library. These data also formed part of another study, on T cells in Graves' hyperthyroidism and ophthalmopathy.

Material: peripheral blood mononuclear cells (PBMCs), obtained at new diagnosis, from a patient treated with antithyroid drugs. The receptors derive from a woman between 18 and 29 years old with Graves disease.

This clonotype was observed at least ten times. This rearrangement joins TRBV28 to TRBJ1-1; 7 bases match TRBD1. This CDR3 has 15 residues. CDR1 and CDR2 (germline): MDHEN, SYDVKM. The V segment lost 2 bases and the J segment 2 bases; nucleotides outside the gene matches: 5. The CDR3 loop reads CASSLIGTVNTEAFF. The DNA for the CDR3 is TGTGCCAGCAGTTTAATCGGGACAGTCAACACTGAAGCTTTCTTT.

Ten or more counts support this clonotype. This sequence joins TRBV7-6 and TRBJ2-3; maybe TRBD1 (5 bases). V was cut by 1 base and J by 1 base, with 9 bases left in between. The length of the CDR3 is 15 residues. Per germline, CDR1 SGHVS and CDR2 FNYEAQ. The CDR3: CASSLDVRGTDTQYF. The CDR3 region has the DNA TGTGCCAGCAGCTTAGATGTCAGGGGCACAGATACGCAGTATTTT.

This clonotype was seen ten or more times. The chain is built from TRBV2 and TRBJ2-7; D is perhaps TRBD1 or TRBD2 (5 bases each). The V end lost 7 bases, the J end lost 5 bases, and 15 bases lay between the germline ends. Germline V CDR1 and CDR2: SNHLY, FYNNEI. The CDR3 spans 13 residues. In nucleotides, the CDR3 is TGTGCCAGCACCCAGGGACGAGCGAACGAGCAGTACTTC. It is translated as CASTQGRANEQYF.

This clonotype was detected many times. The chain uses TRBV3-1 and TRBJ1-1; TRBD1 matches 8 bases. V lost 4 bases and J lost 1; bases outside the gene matches: 5. CDR1 LGHDT and CDR2 YNNKEL come from the germline V gene (reference sequence). The CDR3 length is 15 residues. The CDR3 here is CASSPRTGKNTEAFF. The DNA for the CDR3 is TGTGCCAGCAGCCCCAGGACAGGGAAGAACACTGAAGCTTTCTTT.

This clonotype was counted at least ten times. The genes are TRBV29-1 and TRBJ2-7, with 9 bases lining up with TRBD2. This CDR3 spans 14 amino acids. The V and J ends lost 5 bases and 2 bases, in that order; junction bases with no gene match: 7. CDR1 and CDR2 from the germline V gene are SQVTM and ANQGSEA. CDR3 sequence: CSVLASGTTYEQYF. As DNA, the CDR3 is TGCAGCGTTCTTGCTAGCGGGACCACCTACGAGCAGTACTTC.

In this sample, this clonotype turned up many times. This chain links TRBV2 with TRBJ2-1; TRBD2 aligns across 8 bases. In germline, CDR1 is SNHLY, CDR2 FYNNEI. The V gene end was trimmed by 7 bases and the J gene end by 9 bases; junction bases not matched to a gene: 8. This CDR3 is 13 amino acids long. The CDR3 reads CASKPGTRIEQFF. In nucleotides, the CDR3 is TGTGCCAGCAAGCCCGGGACTAGAATTGAGCAGTTCTTC.

The chain couples TRBV27 to TRBJ2-3; unclear D gene. Trimming removed 6 bases at V and 4 bases at J, with 11 bases between. The CDR3 has 13 amino acids. Looked up from germline, CDR1 is MNHEY and CDR2 is SMNVEV (reference sequence). The CDR3: CASRFSRADTQYF. The DNA for the CDR3 is TGTGCCAGCAGGTTCTCCCGCGCAGATACGCAGTATTTT.

This clonotype has at least ten counts. CDR3 bases: TGTGCCAGCAGCGGACCTAGCGGGAGCTCGCCTGAGCAGTTCTTC. Its protein product is CASSGPSGSSPEQFF. The V gene is TRBV28, the J gene TRBJ2-1; TRBD2 aligns across 10 bases. This CDR3 spans 15 amino acids. Germline lookup yields CDR1 MDHEN and CDR2 SYDVKM. Germline trimming cut 6 bases from V and 9 bases from J; bases unmatched to any gene: 11. The full variable domain, its missing parts supplied by reference TRBV28 and TRBJ2-1, is DVKVTQSSRYLVKRTGEKVFLECVQDMDHENMFWYRQDPGLGLRLIYFSYDVKMKEKGDIPEGYSVSREKKERFSLILESASTNQTSMYLCASSGPSGSSPEQFFGPGTRLTVL.

The rearrangement links TRBV18 to TRBJ1-2; D is ambiguous. The CDR3 sequence is 14 residues long. The ends were cut back, 3 bases at V and 2 bases at J, with 10 bases in the middle. Germline CDR1 and CDR2: KGHSH and LQKENI. The CDR3 reads CASSPQNGNYGYTF. The CDR3 region has the DNA TGTGCCAGCTCACCGCAGAATGGGAACTATGGCTACACCTTC.

This clonotype was picked up a small number of times. This chain connects TRBV20-1 to TRBJ2-7; D call uncertain. Germline V CDR1 and CDR2: DFQATT, SNEGSKA (reference sequence). The CDR3 contains 16 residues. Trimming removed 4 bases from V and 5 bases from J, with 24 bases in between. The CDR3 DNA reads TGCAGTGCTACCCCTTTGGTCGGCAGCCTAGTCCACGAGCAGTACTTC. Translation gives CSATPLVGSLVHEQYF.

As concerns this clonotype: One end of the junction is discordant with germline, which a read error may explain. This chain links TRBV7-7 with TRBJ2-3; 10 bases match TRBD2. This CDR3 is built from 15 residues. Germline V gene lookup returns CDR1 SSHAT and CDR2 FNYEAQ (reference sequence). CDR3 protein: CASSYSGRVPDTQYF. Written as DNA, the CDR3 is TGTGCTAGCAGCTACAGCGGGAGGGTCCCAGATACGCAGTATTTT.

The rearrangement uses TRBV28 and TRBJ1-5; no definite D call. The V end was cut by 3 bases, the J end by 6 bases, with 18 bases between. Germline assignment: CDR1 MDHEN and CDR2 SYDVKM. The CDR3 runs to 16 residues. The CDR3 region is CASSFWLMLGSQPQHF. DNA of the CDR3: TGTGCCAGCAGTTTTTGGTTGATGTTGGGGAGTCAGCCCCAGCATTTT. Filled out from reference TRBV28 and TRBJ1-5, the complete variable domain reads DVKVTQSSRYLVKRTGEKVFLECVQDMDHENMFWYRQDPGLGLRLIYFSYDVKMKEKGDIPEGYSVSREKKERFSLILESASTNQTSMYLCASSFWLMLGSQPQHFGDGTRLSIL.

This clonotype was counted only a few times. The chain has TRBV6-2 or TRBV6-3 and TRBJ2-1; 8 bases map to TRBD2. Germline CDR1 MNHEY, CDR2 SVGEGT. The CDR3 extends over 14 amino acids. The J segment lost 5 bases and the V segment lost 6 bases, leaving 6 bases of the junction unmatched. The CDR3 nucleotides read TGTGCCAGCAGGTCAGCGGGAGTTAACAATGAGCAGTTCTTC. As protein: CASRSAGVNNEQFF.

This clonotype was observed at least ten times. An end of the junction differs from the germline gene, which may be a read error. J is TRBJ2-1 and V is TRBV11-2; D is unresolved. CDR1 is SGHAT and CDR2 is FQNNGV in the germline V gene. The CDR3 is 13 residues long. CDR3 sequence reads: CASSIEMGYEQFF. The CDR3 DNA reads as TGTGCCAGCAGCATAGAGATGGGATATGAGCAGTTCTTC.

At least ten counts were recorded for this clonotype. This chain joins TRBV30 and TRBJ1-1, with TRBD1 as a possible D gene (5 bases). In germline, CDR1 is GTSNPN, CDR2 SVGIG (reference sequence). The CDR3 is made up of 14 amino acids. The V and J ends lost 5 bases and 1 base respectively, with 14 bases between them. This chain's CDR3 is CAWGGRISNTEAFF. In nucleotides, the CDR3 is TGTGCCTGGGGGGGGAGGATCTCGAACACTGAAGCTTTCTTT.

This clonotype has ten or more counts. The CDR3, as DNA: TGTGCCAGCAGTTTTAACCCCGTTCTGGTAGCTTTCTTT. Its protein is CASSFNPVLVAFF. The rearrangement joins TRBV27 to TRBJ1-1; D unclear. Germline CDR1 reads MNHEY; CDR2 reads SMNVEV (reference sequence). Trimming removed 3 bases at V and 10 bases at J, with 15 bases between. The CDR3 runs 13 residues.

This clonotype showed up many times. V usage is TRBV20-1 and J usage is TRBJ2-7; 8 bases are a match to TRBD2. Per the germline V gene, CDR1 is DFQATT and CDR2 is SNEGSKA (reference sequence). V was clipped by 5 bases and J by 2 bases; unmatched bases: 14. This CDR3 has 16 amino acids. This chain's CDR3 is CSAPYDSGIGAYEQYF. The CDR3 nucleotides are TGCAGTGCTCCTTATGATAGCGGGATAGGAGCCTACGAGCAGTACTTC.

This clonotype was seen many times. The rearrangement uses TRBV24-1 and TRBJ2-2; 10 bases map to TRBD2. The germline V gene encodes CDR1 KGHDR and CDR2 SFDVKD. The CDR3 sequence is 15 residues long. Trimming at V came to 6 bases and at J to 5 bases, leaving 5 bases not matched to a gene. The CDR3 sequence: CATSTLAGETGELFF. The CDR3 nucleotides are TGTGCCACCAGTACGCTAGCGGGAGAAACCGGGGAGCTGTTTTTT.

Turning to this clonotype: Just one base apart from a much larger clone, this may be a read error. This chain uses TRBV11-2 with TRBJ2-1; 13 nucleotides line up with TRBD2. CDR1 is SGHAT and CDR2 is FQNNGV in the germline V gene. This CDR3 comprises 17 residues. The CDR3 region is CAGSPRGVGLAGHEQFF. The CDR3 region has the DNA TGTGCCGGCAGCCCCAGGGGCGTGGGACTAGCGGGACATGAGCAGTTCTTC.

Worth noting for this clonotype: A read error may produce the germline difference seen at one junction end. The chain combines TRBV24-1 with TRBJ2-3; D uncertain. CDR3 length: 11 residues. Germline V gives CDR1 KGHDR, CDR2 SFDVKD. This CDR3 is CATSDADTQYF. The CDR3 DNA reads as TGTGCCACCAGTGATGCAGACACGCAGTATTTT.

This clonotype was recorded a few times. This rearrangement joins TRBV24-1 to TRBJ2-5; D unclear. The V end was cut by 4 bases, the J end by 4 bases, with 9 bases between. The germline CDR1 and CDR2 sequences are KGHDR and SFDVKD. The CDR3 has 13 amino acids. The CDR3 DNA reads TGTGCCACCAGTGACGAGGCTAGAGAGACCCAGTACTTC. It encodes CATSDEARETQYF.

This clonotype was seen a single time. The V gene is TRBV9, the J gene TRBJ2-2, with D uncertain. The V end lost 2 bases, the J end lost 7 bases, and 6 bases lay between the germline ends. Germline loops: CDR1 SGDLS, CDR2 YYNGEE. This CDR3 region has 12 residues. The CDR3 nucleotides read TGTGCCAGCAGCGTTGTGAGCGGGGAGCTGTTTTTT. It encodes CASSVVSGELFF.

The table lists this clonotype with a few counts. J is TRBJ2-7 and V is TRBV6-1; D tentatively reads TRBD1 or TRBD2 (5 bases each). The CDR3 has 17 amino acids. Germline V CDR1 and CDR2: MNHNS, SASEGT. V shed 6 bases and J shed 3 bases, with 24 bases lying between them. CDR3 in amino acids: CASRVRPGREIYYEQYF. CDR3 coding DNA: TGTGCCAGCAGAGTCCGGCCGGGCAGGGAGATCTACTACGAGCAGTACTTC.

The chain couples TRBV20-1 to TRBJ2-2; the D call may be TRBD1 or TRBD2 (6 bases each). V lost 3 bases to trimming and J lost 3 bases, with 14 bases between them. The CDR3 contains 15 residues. Germline assignment: CDR1 DFQATT and CDR2 SNEGSKA (reference sequence). The CDR3 here is CSASPRGPYTGELFF. The CDR3 DNA is TGCAGTGCTAGCCCACGGGGGCCGTACACCGGGGAGCTGTTTTTT.

This clonotype was detected many times. The chain couples TRBV6-4 to TRBJ2-3; TRBD2 is a possible D gene (5 bases). V lost 3 bases and J lost 2, with 12 bases in between. Germline CDR1 and CDR2: MRHNA and SNTAGT. This CDR3 has 15 residues. The CDR3 sequence is CASSEAPGTTDTQYF. The CDR3, as DNA: TGTGCCAGCAGTGAGGCACCGGGAACCACAGATACGCAGTATTTT.

This clonotype was counted many times. V and J are TRBV7-2 and TRBJ2-7, with 7 bases matching TRBD1. Germline V gene lookup returns CDR1 SGHTA and CDR2 FQGNSA. This CDR3 is 13 amino acids long. Trimming took 5 bases from V and 9 from J; bases not matched to a gene: 10. CDR3 DNA sequence: TGTGCCAGCAGCAAAAGTCGACAGGGAGCGCAGTACTTC. Its translation: CASSKSRQGAQYF.

Many counts were recorded for this clonotype. This chain connects TRBV5-1 to TRBJ2-1, with 7 positions matching TRBD1. The ends lost 5 bases at V and 3 bases at J; junction bases unmatched: 8. The CDR3 is 15 amino acids. Germline V gene sequence: CDR1 SGHRS, CDR2 YFSETQ. CDR3 in amino acids: CASSSGTAVYNEQFF. CDR3 sequence (DNA): TGCGCCAGCAGTTCTGGGACAGCCGTCTACAATGAGCAGTTCTTC. Filled out from reference TRBV5-1 and TRBJ2-1, the complete variable domain reads KAGVTQTPRYLIKTRGQQVTLSCSPISGHRSVSWYQQTPGQGLQFLFEYFSETQRNKGNFPGRFSGRQFSNSRSEMNVSTLELGDSALYLCASSSGTAVYNEQFFGPGTRLTVL.

The genes are TRBV5-1 and TRBJ2-7, with 10 bases matching TRBD2. With V trimmed by 0 bases and J by 6 bases, 9 bases remained unmatched. The length of the CDR3 is 16 residues. Per the germline V gene, CDR1 is SGHRS and CDR2 is YFSETQ. The CDR3 coding sequence is TGCGCCAGCAGCTTGGGTCTAGCGGGAGTCTGGCTCGAGCAGTACTTC. Amino acid sequence: CASSLGLAGVWLEQYF.

This clonotype was seen more than once but under ten times. The V and J genes are TRBV30 and TRBJ1-4, with 9 bases aligning to TRBD1. Germline CDR1 is GTSNPN and CDR2 is SVGIG (reference sequence). Germline trimming cut 3 bases from V and 7 bases from J; bases unmatched to any gene: 6. This CDR3 is built from 14 residues. The CDR3 bases are TGTGCCTGGAGGCCTCGGACAGGGGTTGAAAAACTGTTTTTT. Protein: CAWRPRTGVEKLFF. Drawing the rest from reference TRBV30 and TRBJ1-4, the complete variable domain is SQTIHQWPATLVQPVGSPLSLECTVEGTSNPNLYWYRQAAGRGLQLLFYSVGIGQISSEVPQNLSASRPQDRQFILSSKKLLLSDSGFYLCAWRPRTGVEKLFFGSGTQLSVL.